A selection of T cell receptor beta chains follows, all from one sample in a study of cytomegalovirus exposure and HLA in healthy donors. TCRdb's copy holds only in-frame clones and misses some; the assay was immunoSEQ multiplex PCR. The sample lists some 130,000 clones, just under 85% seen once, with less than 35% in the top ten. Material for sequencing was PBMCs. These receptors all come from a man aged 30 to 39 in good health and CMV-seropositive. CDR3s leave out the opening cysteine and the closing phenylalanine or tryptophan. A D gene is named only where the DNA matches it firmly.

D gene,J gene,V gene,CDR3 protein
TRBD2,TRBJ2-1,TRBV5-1,ASSLQRDLEQF
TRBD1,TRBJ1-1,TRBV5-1,ASSLGLQGANTEAF
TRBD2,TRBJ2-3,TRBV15,ATSRGGGRADTQY
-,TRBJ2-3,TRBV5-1,ASSFGTVSSTDTQY
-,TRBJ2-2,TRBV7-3,ASRKSTGELF
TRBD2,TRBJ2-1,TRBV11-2,ASSLVAGTSGRGNEQF
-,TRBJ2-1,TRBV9,ASSERGTPSEQF
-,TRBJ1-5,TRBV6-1,ASTGGSNQPQH
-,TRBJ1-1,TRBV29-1,SVPNSGRRNTEAF
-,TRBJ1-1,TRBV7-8,ASSLARELAAF
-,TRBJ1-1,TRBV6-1,ASSEYSEAF
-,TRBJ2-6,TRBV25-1,ASSEYKAAGANVLT
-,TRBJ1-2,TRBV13,ASSLQGSQHGYT
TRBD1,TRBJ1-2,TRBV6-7,ASSIPGQTYGYT
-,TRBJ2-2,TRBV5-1,ASSLYSGEATGELF
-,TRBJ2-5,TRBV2,ASLGAGETQY
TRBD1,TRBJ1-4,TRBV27,ASRLWTGDEKLF
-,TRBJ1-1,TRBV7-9,ASSSNLNTEAF
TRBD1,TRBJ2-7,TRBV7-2,ASSEGTGGYEQY
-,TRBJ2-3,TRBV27,ASSFTGQVDTDTQY
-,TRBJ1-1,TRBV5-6,ASSLSGTMNTEAF
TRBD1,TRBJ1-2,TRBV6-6,ASSPGGYGYT
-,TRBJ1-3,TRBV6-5,ASSGRGSGNTIY
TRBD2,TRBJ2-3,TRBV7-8,ASSLAPETSGGTSTDTQY
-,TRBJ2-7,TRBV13,ASSSGRRGEQY
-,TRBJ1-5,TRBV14,ASSQDLEGPQH
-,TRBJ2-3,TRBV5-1,ASSLPGDTQY
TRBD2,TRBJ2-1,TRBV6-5,ASRGGFSYNEQF
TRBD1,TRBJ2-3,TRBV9,ASSARQGPRDTQY
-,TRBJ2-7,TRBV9,ASSVMGGVGGEQY
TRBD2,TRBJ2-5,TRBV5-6,ASSLTSGSAETQY
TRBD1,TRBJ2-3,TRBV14,ASSHKGDRVRDTQY
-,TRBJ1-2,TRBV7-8,ASSAYVVTNYGYT
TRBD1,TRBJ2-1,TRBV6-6,ASNPGQGARDEQF